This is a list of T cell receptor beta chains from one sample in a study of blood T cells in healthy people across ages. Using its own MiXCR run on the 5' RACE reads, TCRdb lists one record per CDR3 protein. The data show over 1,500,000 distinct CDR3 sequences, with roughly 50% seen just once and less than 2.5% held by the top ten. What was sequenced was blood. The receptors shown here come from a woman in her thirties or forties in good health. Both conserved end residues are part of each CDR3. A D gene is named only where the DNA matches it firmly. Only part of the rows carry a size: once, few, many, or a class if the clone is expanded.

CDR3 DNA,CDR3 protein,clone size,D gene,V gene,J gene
TGTGCCAGCAGCTTAGTCTTAGCGGGGGGGCTCGGTTACTACGAGCAGTACTTC,CASSLVLAGGLGYYEQYF,few,TRBD2,TRBV11-2,TRBJ2-7
TGCGCCAGCAGCTTCGGGACAGCGGATTCACCCCTCCACTTT,CASSFGTADSPLHF,.,TRBD1,TRBV5-1,TRBJ1-6
TGTGCCAGCAGTTTAATTGGAGCGGGGGACTACGAGCAGTACTTC,CASSLIGAGDYEQYF,few,TRBD2,TRBV27,TRBJ2-7
TGTGCCAGCAGTTTTCAGGGAAGCCACAGCACAGATACGCAGTATTTT,CASSFQGSHSTDTQYF,.,.,TRBV28,TRBJ2-3
TGTACCAGCAGGGGGGGGTGGGCGATTGAGCAGTTCTTC,CTSRGGWAIEQFF,.,.,TRBV28,TRBJ2-1
TGCAGTGCTCCCGCTAGCGGCGGGTTTGAGCAGTACTTC,CSAPASGGFEQYF,few,TRBD2,TRBV20-1,TRBJ2-5
TGTGCCAGCAGCTCAGGCTCAGTGAGGCCCCAAGAGACCCAGTACTTC,CASSSGSVRPQETQYF,.,.,TRBV13,TRBJ2-5
TGCGCCAGCAGCCAAGATCGAATAGAGACCCAGTACTTC,CASSQDRIETQYF,few,.,TRBV4-1,TRBJ2-5
TGCAGTGCTAGAGATCGACAGGGAAGGGGCAACATTCAGTACTTC,CSARDRQGRGNIQYF,.,TRBD1,TRBV20-1,TRBJ2-4
TGTGCCAGCAGTTCACACAGGGGGCCAACTGGGGCCAACGTCCTGACTTTC,CASSSHRGPTGANVLTF,.,TRBD1,TRBV12-3/TRBV12-4,TRBJ2-6
TGTGCCAGCAGGAGGGACCACTACGCGCAGTACTTC,CASRRDHYAQYF,.,.,TRBV6-1,TRBJ2-4
TGTGCCAGCAGTTCGACAGGGGAGGGCTACGAGCAGTACTTC,CASSSTGEGYEQYF,.,.,TRBV6-5,TRBJ2-7
TGTGCCATCAGTGAGTCGAGACAGGGAGGCCTGGAGACCCAGTACTTC,CAISESRQGGLETQYF,few,.,TRBV10-3,TRBJ2-5
TGCGCCAGCAGCTTGGAGCGACAGGGAGGCTCAGAGACCCAGTACTTC,CASSLERQGGSETQYF,.,.,TRBV5-1,TRBJ2-5
TGTGCCAGCAGTTTACGACTGGCAGGGACACCCTATGGCTACACCTTC,CASSLRLAGTPYGYTF,.,.,TRBV27,TRBJ1-2
TGCAGTGCTAGTCGAGCGGGGGGGTTCCAAGAGACCCAGTACTTC,CSASRAGGFQETQYF,.,TRBD2,TRBV20-1,TRBJ2-5
TGTGCCAGCAGTCCCTCGGGACAAATCTATAATTCACCCCTCCACTTT,CASSPSGQIYNSPLHF,.,.,TRBV6-4,TRBJ1-6
TGTGCCAGCAGTTACGAGACTAGCGGGGGGCCAGATACGCAGTATTTT,CASSYETSGGPDTQYF,.,TRBD2,TRBV6-5,TRBJ2-3
TGCGCCAGCAGCCAGGAGGGAGTACAAAGCCAGTACTTC,CASSQEGVQSQYF,few,.,TRBV4-1,TRBJ2-4
TGTGCCAGCAGCCAAGATCGGGGGGGAGGTGCGCAGTATTTT,CASSQDRGGGAQYF,few,TRBD2,TRBV14,TRBJ2-3
TGTGCCAGCTCACCACCGGGGACAGGGTTCGAGACCCAGTACTTC,CASSPPGTGFETQYF,few,TRBD1,TRBV18,TRBJ2-5
TGTGCCAGCAGTGAAGCTGCAGGGTATGGCTACACCTTC,CASSEAAGYGYTF,.,.,TRBV6-1,TRBJ1-2
TGCAGCTTCCGGGACGTAAACTATGGCTACACCTTC,CSFRDVNYGYTF,.,.,TRBV20-1,TRBJ1-2
TGCGCCAGCAGCGGGGGACCGGGCTCCTACAATGAGCAGTTCTTC,CASSGGPGSYNEQFF,.,.,TRBV5-1,TRBJ2-1
TGTGCCAGCAGCTTAGTAGGGGGGACTAGCGGCACAGATACGCAGTATTTT,CASSLVGGTSGTDTQYF,.,TRBD2,TRBV7-6,TRBJ2-3
TGCGCCAGCAGCCAAGATTTACCGCGACAGGGGGCCCACGAGCAGTACTTC,CASSQDLPRQGAHEQYF,many,TRBD1,TRBV4-3,TRBJ2-7
TGTGCCAGCAGAACCATTAGCGGGGGCACCTACGAGCAGTACTTC,CASRTISGGTYEQYF,.,TRBD2,TRBV28,TRBJ2-7
TGCGCCAGCAGCCAAGAAGGGGGCAGTCTGAACTATGGCTACACCTTC,CASSQEGGSLNYGYTF,.,TRBD1,TRBV4-1,TRBJ1-2
TGCAGTGCTAGCGGGGGGGCTTTCAATGAGCAGTTCTTC,CSASGGAFNEQFF,few,TRBD2,TRBV20-1,TRBJ2-1
TGTGCCAGCAGTGAAGAGGATATTAGCACAGATACGCAGTATTTT,CASSEEDISTDTQYF,.,.,TRBV6-1,TRBJ2-3
TGTGCCAGCAGCTCTCTCTGGGTGGGTGGGGCCAACGTCCTGACTTTC,CASSSLWVGGANVLTF,.,.,TRBV7-2,TRBJ2-6
TGTGCCAGCAGTTCTACTGTACCAGGAATCCAAGAGACCCAGTACTTC,CASSSTVPGIQETQYF,few,.,TRBV7-9,TRBJ2-5
TGTGCCACTCAGGGGGCTTGGGAGACCCAGTACTTC,CATQGAWETQYF,few,TRBD1,TRBV6-5,TRBJ2-5
TGTGCCAGCAGGGGGGCGGCGAGCTCCTACAATGAGCAGTTCTTC,CASRGAASSYNEQFF,few,.,TRBV2,TRBJ2-1
TGTGCCAGCAGCTTACGGGAAAGGGGAGGGCGGGATGAGCAGTTCTTC,CASSLRERGGRDEQFF,few,TRBD2,TRBV7-2,TRBJ2-1
TGTGCCAGCAGCGTCTACAGGGAAATGGATGAGCAGTTCTTC,CASSVYREMDEQFF,many,.,TRBV7-2,TRBJ2-1
TGTGCCAGCAGCCGCCGACACCCCGTGGATACGCAGTATTTT,CASSRRHPVDTQYF,.,.,TRBV14,TRBJ2-3
TGTGCCAGCAGGAAGACGGGAACCTACGAGCAGTACTTC,CASRKTGTYEQYF,.,.,TRBV12-3/TRBV12-4,TRBJ2-7
TGTGCCAGCAGCCTCTTTACGACCCTACAGGGTTCCGAATTGGATACGCAGTATTTT,CASSLFTTLQGSELDTQYF,few,.,TRBV28,TRBJ2-3
TGTGCCAGCAGCCAAGATTTGCGGACAGGGTGGTCCTACGAGCAGTACTTC,CASSQDLRTGWSYEQYF,.,TRBD1,TRBV3-1,TRBJ2-7
TGTGCCAGCAGCTTTTCTCTAGCGGTTGCCAAAAACATTCAGTACTTC,CASSFSLAVAKNIQYF,.,TRBD2,TRBV7-2,TRBJ2-4
TGCAGTGTAATAAAGCGGGGGGTGAACACCGGGGAGCTGTTTTTT,CSVIKRGVNTGELFF,.,TRBD2,TRBV20-1,TRBJ2-2
TGTGCCAGCAGTTACTGCAGTGGAGAGTGTCACACTGAAGCTTTCTTT,CASSYCSGECHTEAFF,.,.,TRBV6-2/TRBV6-3,TRBJ1-1
TGTGCCAGCAGCCGGACAGTCCTTAATGAGCAGTTCTTC,CASSRTVLNEQFF,few,.,TRBV7-3,TRBJ2-1
TGTGCCAGCGGGGACTGGGGCGCAGATACGCAGTATTTT,CASGDWGADTQYF,few,.,TRBV27,TRBJ2-3